This T cell receptor (beta chain) was captured by sequencing in a study of blood T cell repertoires in COVID-19 (dated by TCRdb to about 2020). Background for the entire study: The collaborator samples originated in the United States, Italy and Spain and spanned the acute and convalescent phases of COVID-19. The prospective study material was composed of cDNA or gDNA derived from T cells, B-cell-depleted T cells, or PBMCs. Deeply sampled blood TCRbeta repertoires from subjects exposed to, actively infected with, or recovered from COVID-19 were included in the dataset. A freely available public database, intended as a resource for researchers studying the immune response to SARS-CoV-2, is where the repertoires were released. The samples were drawn from two sources: the first 160 participants of the ongoing ImmuneRACE study, and 1,000 to 1,500 subjects contributed by 6 global collaborators. A de-identified subject ID, COVID-19 status, age in years and sex were almost always included in the sample metadata. Where HLA class I and class II types were available, the types were taken from metadata supplied by the sample provider, not from assay-based typing.

The immunoSEQ Assay, a bias-controlled multiplex PCR, was used to amplify TCRbeta CDR3 regions from genomic DNA. The published analysis was carried out like this. The number of nucleated cells in each sample was estimated by amplification of reference gene primers within the assay. Sequence reads were collapsed and filtered to measure the absolute abundance of every unique TCRbeta CDR3 rearrangement. For each sample, productive Simpson clonality was calculated as the square root of Simpson's diversity index across productive rearrangements. Sourced from immuneACCESS, this table was stored by TCRdb with only in-frame sequences that have V and J called. A share of the clones is absent; for the studies checked, an unresolved V gene accounts for under half, and the remainder has no known explanation. That table gives V, J and clone size, and the DNA gave D and trimming. The sample contains 200,000 to 250,000 clones, around 89% of them found a single time. The ten largest clones represent around 4.8% of the sample.

Broad study findings and their caveats: Clinical and demographic metadata were provided uncurated, with the amount varying by source and participant.

After removal of 3 bases from V and 0 bases from J, the junction retains 5 bases not matched to a gene. The CDR3 has 15 amino acids, counting the end cysteine and phenylalanine. The DNA shown is the 45-base CDR3, in frame from base 1. CDR1 and CDR2, looked up from the germline V gene, are SGDLS and YYNGEE. Turning to this clone: Its recognized antigen is unknown. No base qualities exist here, and no much larger clone lies one base off it.

The collaborating institutions used their own protocols to collect whole blood in K2EDTA tubes. For TCRbeta analysis, collaborator samples were shipped as frozen whole blood, as isolated PBMCs, or as DNA extracted from either sample type. The sample comprised peripheral blood. This receptor was taken from a woman aged 40 to 50 with acute or convalescent COVID-19. The chain uses TRBV9 and TRBJ1-1; a stretch of 7 junction bases matches TRBD1. The DNA is TGTGCCAGCAGCGCTGGGGACAGCATGAACACTGAAGCTTTCTTT. Translated, this gives CASSAGDSMNTEAFF.